Each of the 5 T cell receptor beta chains below was sequenced from the same sample in a study of a mutant IDH1 vaccine in newly diagnosed glioma. Clones were read by immunoSEQ multiplex PCR, and TCRdb kept only the in-frame ones, dropping some. The sample shows 55,000 to 70,000 clones, 79% of them seen only once. The time point: baseline, week 1 (first vaccination visit). Documented treatment: pre-vaccination baseline after standard-of-care therapy. The source was PBMCs, collected from a glioma patient treated with radiotherapy, temozolomide or both. These receptors came from a man in his fifties or sixties with glioma.

The chain links TRBV4-3 to TRBJ2-3, with a tentative D call TRBD2 (6 bases). CDR1 and CDR2 (germline): LGHNA, YSLEER. This CDR3 has 17 amino acids. The V end lost 0 bases, the J end lost 3 bases, and 16 bases lay between the germline ends. CDR3 sequence reads: CASSQDQEGSGTDTQYF. Written as DNA, the CDR3 is TGCGCCAGCAGCCAAGATCAGGAGGGGTCTGGGACAGATACGCAGTATTTT.

For this clone: Other DNA sequences in this sample translate to the same CDR3. The genes are TRBV5-1 and TRBJ1-2, with D uncertain. The ends were cut back, 0 bases at V and 0 bases at J, with 6 bases in the middle. CDR3 length: 14 residues. From germline, CDR1 is SGHRS and CDR2 YFSETQ. CDR3 nucleotide sequence: TGCGCCAGCAGCTTGGACAGCCCTAACTATGGCTACACCTTC. This encodes CASSLDSPNYGYTF.

The rearrangement joins TRBV18 to TRBJ1-1, with 7 bases that match TRBD1. This CDR3 spans 15 amino acids. V was clipped by 4 bases and J by 3 bases; unmatched bases: 8. Germline CDR1 and CDR2: KGHSH and LQKENI. The CDR3 DNA sequence: TGTGCCAGCTCACAAACGACAGGGACCGACACTGAAGCTTTCTTT. Translation: CASSQTTGTDTEAFF.

The chain has TRBV2 and TRBJ1-3; possibly TRBD1 for D (5 bases). The CDR3 contains 15 residues. Trimming pared 6 bases from V and 1 base from J, leaving 13 bases between. Germline V gene lookup returns CDR1 SNHLY and CDR2 FYNNEI. The CDR3 here is CASRVDRTSGNTIYF. The DNA of the CDR3 is TGTGCCAGCAGAGTCGACAGAACATCTGGAAACACCATATATTTT. Looking up the rest from reference TRBV2 and TRBJ1-3 gives the full variable domain: EPEVTQTPSHQVTQMGQEVILRCVPISNHLYFYWYRQILGQKVEFLVSFYNNEISEKSEIFDDQFSVERPDGSNFTLKIRSTKLEDSAMYFCASRVDRTSGNTIYFGEGSWLTVV.

The V and J genes are TRBV5-6 and TRBJ1-5; 11 positions agree with TRBD1. CDR3 size: 17 residues. V shed 4 bases, J shed 4 bases, and the junction held 10 bases outside the gene matches. Germline assignment: CDR1 SGHDT and CDR2 YYEEEE. The CDR3 here is CASSRELDRGPNQPQHF. CDR3 sequence (DNA): TGTGCCAGCAGCCGGGAACTGGACAGGGGGCCTAATCAGCCCCAGCATTTT.